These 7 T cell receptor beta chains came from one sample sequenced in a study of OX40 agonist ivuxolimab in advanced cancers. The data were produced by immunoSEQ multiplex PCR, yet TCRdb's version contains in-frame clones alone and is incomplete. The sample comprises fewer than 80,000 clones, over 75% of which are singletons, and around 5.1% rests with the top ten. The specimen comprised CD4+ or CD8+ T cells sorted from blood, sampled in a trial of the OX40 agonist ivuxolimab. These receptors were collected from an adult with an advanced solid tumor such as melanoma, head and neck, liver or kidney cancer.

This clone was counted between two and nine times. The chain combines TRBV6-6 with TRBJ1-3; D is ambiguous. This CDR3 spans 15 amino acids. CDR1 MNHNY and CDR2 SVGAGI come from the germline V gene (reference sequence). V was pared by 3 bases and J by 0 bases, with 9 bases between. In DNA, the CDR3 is TGTGCCAGCAGTTATTCGGCGGCCTCTGGAAACACCATATATTTT. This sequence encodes CASSYSAASGNTIYF.

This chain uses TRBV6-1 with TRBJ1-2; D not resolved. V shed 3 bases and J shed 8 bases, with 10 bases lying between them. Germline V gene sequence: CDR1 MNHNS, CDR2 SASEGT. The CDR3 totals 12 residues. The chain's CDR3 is CASSEKPTGYTF. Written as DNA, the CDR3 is TGTGCCAGCAGTGAGAAGCCCACAGGCTACACCTTC.

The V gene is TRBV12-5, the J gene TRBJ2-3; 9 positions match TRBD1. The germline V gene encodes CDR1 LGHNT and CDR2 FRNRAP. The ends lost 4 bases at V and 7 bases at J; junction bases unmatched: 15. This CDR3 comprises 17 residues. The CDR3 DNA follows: TGTGCTAGTGGTTCGACACAGGGGGCGCAAGTTTTAAATACGCAGTATTTT. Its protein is CASGSTQGAQVLNTQYF.

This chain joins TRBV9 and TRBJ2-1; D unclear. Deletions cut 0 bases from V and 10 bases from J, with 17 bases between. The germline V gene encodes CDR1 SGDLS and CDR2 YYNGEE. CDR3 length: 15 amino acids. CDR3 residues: CASSVGASPNQEQFF. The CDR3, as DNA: TGTGCCAGCAGCGTAGGGGCTTCCCCCAATCAGGAGCAGTTCTTC. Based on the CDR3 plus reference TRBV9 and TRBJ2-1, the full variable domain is DSGVTQTPKHLITATGQRVTLRCSPRSGDLSVYWYQQSLDQGLQFLIQYYNGEERAKGNILERFSAQQFPDLHSELNLSSLELGDSALYFCASSVGASPNQEQFFGPGTRLTVL.

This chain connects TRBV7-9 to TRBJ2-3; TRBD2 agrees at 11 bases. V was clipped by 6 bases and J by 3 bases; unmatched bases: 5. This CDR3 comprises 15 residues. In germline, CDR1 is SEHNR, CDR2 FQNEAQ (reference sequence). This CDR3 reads CASSRTSGGTDTQYF. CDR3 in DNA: TGTGCCAGCAGTCGAACTAGCGGGGGAACAGATACGCAGTATTTT.

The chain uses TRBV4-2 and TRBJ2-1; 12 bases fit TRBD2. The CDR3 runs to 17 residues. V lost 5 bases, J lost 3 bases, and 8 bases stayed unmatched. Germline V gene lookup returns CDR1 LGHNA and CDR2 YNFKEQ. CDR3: CASSFPRLAGDYNEQFF. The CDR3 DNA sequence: TGTGCCAGCAGCTTTCCTAGACTAGCGGGGGACTACAATGAGCAGTTCTTC.

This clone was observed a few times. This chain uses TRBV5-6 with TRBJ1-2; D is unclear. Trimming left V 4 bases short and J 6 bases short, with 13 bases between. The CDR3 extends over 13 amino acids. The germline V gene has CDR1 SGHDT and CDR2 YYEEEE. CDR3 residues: CASSPGREDGYTF. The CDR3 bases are TGTGCCAGCAGCCCGGGTCGGGAGGATGGCTACACCTTC.